This is a list of T cell receptor beta chains from one sample in a study of PD-1 blockade in classical Hodgkin lymphoma. Only in-frame clones appear in the TCRdb table, and some are missing; sequencing was by immunoSEQ multiplex PCR. Of tens of thousands of clones listed, about 90% were seen once; the top ten hold about 0.31%. Sample: CD4+ T cells from blood, taken before the fourth cycle of nivolumab. The receptors come from a human donor with classical Hodgkin lymphoma. The CDR3 runs from the conserved cysteine through the conserved F or W. D genes are given only for firm matches.

TRBV27 NA 12 CASSPNPYEQYF
TRBV5-5 TRBD2 15 CASSQAGGRSGELFF
TRBV30 NA 12 CAWSEWMGGYTF
TRBV10-1 TRBD1 13 CASSSDRGYEQYF
TRBV27 TRBD2 20 CASSLGLSGRPGLPSYEQYF
TRBV7-2 NA 13 CASSLLESTEAFF
TRBV10-1 NA 12 CASSEGPLGQFF
TRBV27 TRBD1 15 CASSLRQGFGETQYF
TRBV10-3 NA 16 CAILFTRAGGTDTQYF
TRBV18 NA 14 CASFQAGGYNEQFF
TRBV7-2 NA 16 CASRVRGGPGNYGYTF
TRBV7-9 TRBD2 15 CASRFSGRAYNEQFF
TRBV5-6 TRBD1 19 CASSLSFRLGQKNTGELFF
TRBV6-5 NA 13 CASSYSQDYGYTF
TRBV6-5 NA 13 CASRGSSYNEQFF
TRBV19 NA 14 CASSNRGLGVEAFF
TRBV9 NA 15 CASSVRGGSGNTIYF
TRBV5-1 NA 14 CASSLGMSQETQYF
TRBV19 TRBD2 16 CASSVQGRGAGYEQYF
TRBV5-1 NA 14 CASSLDQAADTQYF
TRBV5-4 TRBD2 15 CASSLRASGIHEQYF
TRBV18 NA 14 CASSPPLKGTEQYF
TRBV10-2 NA 15 CASKGVANPFYEQYF
TRBV30 NA 13 CAWTRVGTGELFF
TRBV2 NA 14 CASIRTDLNSPLHF
TRBV30 NA 13 CAWMGGPQETQYF
TRBV18 NA 13 CASFPQENTEAFF
TRBV5-1 TRBD2 17 CASSWGSGTSSYNEQFF
TRBV13 NA 13 CASSLAGTDTQYF
TRBV4-1 NA 17 CASRHIGRDRVLDTQYF
TRBV29-1 NA 12 CSGSSGISEAFF
TRBV28 NA 16 CASSSAASPSTDTQYF
TRBV19 TRBD1 13 CASIGTGASKLFF
TRBV2 NA 12 CASSEATDTQYF
TRBV6-6 TRBD1 15 CATLDRGLGTGELFF
TRBV7-9 TRBD2 15 CASSRSSGNIDEQFF
TRBV15 NA 15 CATSRDPVLSYEQYF
TRBV6-1 TRBD1 14 CASSGQGVAGELFF
TRBV6-5 NA 12 CASSYSGRTAFF
TRBV6-4 TRBD1 16 CASSGIGTGRYNEQFF
TRBV15 NA 15 CATSRSSTNTGELFF
TRBV28 TRBD2 17 CASSLPLAGLNTGELFF
TRBV6-4 NA 14 CASSDGQPGNTIYF
TRBV4-1 NA 16 CASSQGNSGSTDTQYF
TRBV15 TRBD1 16 CATSRHHRGSGETQYF
TRBV30 NA 13 CAWSGRAGGRAFF
TRBV19 NA 14 CASSIAQGGTEAFF
TRBV19 NA 14 CASSSSRDLPGYTF
TRBV5-1 NA 13 CASSLQGGHGYTF
TRBV5-1 NA 14 CASSYGGVSNEQFF